Listed below are T cell receptor beta chains from one sample, sequenced in a study of tumor and adjacent non-tumor tissue in lung cancer. TCRdb re-called the multiplex PCR reads with MiXCR, one entry per CDR3 protein. The sample has approximately 90,000 distinct CDR3 sequences, more than 65% seen once. The sequenced sample consisted of distant non-tumor lung tissue. The receptors stem from a woman aged 50 to 60 with non-small cell lung cancer. CDR3s include the opening cysteine and the closing phenylalanine or tryptophan. The D gene is left open where the match is weak. Not every row has a clone size; where given, it reads once, few, many or a size class.

V gene	clone size	J gene	D gene	CDR3 protein	CDR3 DNA
TRBV12-3/TRBV12-4	.	TRBJ2-4	.	CATGKIAKNTQYF	TGTGCCACCGGCAAGATAGCCAAAAACACTCAGTACTTC
TRBV19	.	TRBJ2-1	.	CVSIPREGMSYNEQFF	TGTGTCAGTATTCCACGTGAGGGGATGAGCTACAATGAGCAGTTCTTC
TRBV6-1	.	TRBJ1-5	.	CAALTGRLNQPQHF	TGTGCCGCCCTAACGGGGAGGCTCAATCAGCCCCAGCATTTT
TRBV6-1	.	TRBJ1-1	.	CDSSKVFRNNEAFF	TGTGACAGCAGTAAAGTCTTCCGGAACAATGAAGCTTTCTTT
TRBV7-9	.	TRBJ1-1	.	CASSLGAARQAFF	TGTGCCAGCAGCTTAGGGGCCGCGAGGCAAGCTTTCTTT
TRBV2	.	TRBJ2-5	.	CTSRRLETQYF	TGTACCAGCAGACGGTTAGAGACCCAGTACTTC
TRBV5-1	many	TRBJ1-5	.	CASSLEAGYGNQPQHF	TGCGCCAGCAGCTTGGAAGCAGGGTATGGCAATCAGCCCCAGCATTTT
TRBV6-1	many	TRBJ2-3	.	CASSILTRTSDTQYF	TGTGCCAGCAGTATCCTTACCCGGACCTCAGATACGCAGTATTTT
TRBV6-5	.	TRBJ2-7	.	CASSYATPGLAALYVQYF	TGTGCCAGCAGTTACGCGACCCCTGGATTAGCGGCCCTCTACGTGCAGTACTTC
TRBV6-5	once	TRBJ2-2	TRBD2	CASSFKTSASTGELFF	TGTGCCAGCAGTTTCAAGACTAGCGCTAGCACTGGGGAGCTGTTTTTT
TRBV28	many	TRBJ2-1	.	CASSSGGSRDEQFF	TGTGCCAGCAGTTCAGGGGGGTCCCGCGATGAGCAGTTCTTC
TRBV11-2	few	TRBJ2-1	TRBD2	CASSWETSGRQFF	TGTGCCAGCAGCTGGGAGACCAGCGGGAGACAGTTCTTC
TRBV12-3/TRBV12-4	.	TRBJ2-1	TRBD2	CASSPPGLVGVQSF	TGTGCCAGCAGTCCTCCGGGACTAGTGGGTGTGCAGTCCTTC
TRBV28	many	TRBJ2-2	.	CASIQGDTGELFF	TGTGCCAGCATTCAGGGTGACACCGGGGAGCTGTTTTTT
TRBV28	many	TRBJ1-2	.	CASSPPPAANGYTF	TGTGCCAGCAGTCCCCCCCCGGCAGCGAATGGCTACACCTTC
TRBV20-1	many	TRBJ2-2	.	CSARDGGGELFF	TGCAGTGCTAGAGACGGAGGCGGGGAGCTGTTTTTT
TRBV7-9	.	TRBJ1-1	TRBD1	CASGFRGGTESFF	TGTGCCAGCGGCTTCAGGGGGGGCACTGAATCTTTCTTT
TRBV5-6	medium-sized	TRBJ2-2	TRBD1	CASSLDPGQGRTGELFF	TGTGCCAGCAGCTTGGACCCGGGACAGGGGAGAACCGGGGAGCTGTTTTTT
TRBV10-3	few	TRBJ2-4	.	CAIRTRRPPVHMTKNIQYF	TGTGCCATCAGAACTCGACGGCCCCCTGTACATATGACCAAAAACATTCAGTACTTC
TRBV6-6	.	TRBJ2-7	TRBD1	CAGNLPGQGYEQYF	TGTGCCGGCAACCTACCTGGACAGGGATACGAGCAGTACTTC
TRBV14	.	TRBJ2-1	.	CASSLMAGNNEQLF	TGTGCCAGCAGCCTTATGGCAGGCAACAATGAGCAGTTATTC
TRBV7-7	.	TRBJ2-2	TRBD1	CASIRQGANTGELFF	TGTGCTAGCATCCGACAGGGGGCGAACACCGGGGAGCTGTTTTTT
TRBV4-2	.	TRBJ1-1	TRBD1	CASSQQGGSSEAFF	TGTGCCAGCAGCCAGCAGGGGGGCAGCTCTGAAGCTTTCTTT
TRBV4-1	.	TRBJ1-6	.	CASSQSIDSYNSPLHF	TGCGCCAGCAGCCAGAGTATTGACTCTTATAATTCACCCCTCCACTTT
TRBV6-5	many	TRBJ2-7	TRBD2	CASRPREGAYEQYF	TGTGCCAGCAGACCCCGGGAGGGCGCCTACGAGCAGTACTTC
TRBV6-1	.	TRBJ2-7	TRBD2	CASSERTSETSYERYF	TGCGCCAGCAGTGAACGTACTAGCGAGACCAGCTACGAGCGGTACTTC
TRBV11-1	many	TRBJ2-5	.	CASSLEVYKETQYF	TGTGCCAGCAGCTTGGAGGTCTACAAAGAGACCCAGTACTTC
TRBV29-1	.	TRBJ2-1	.	CTISQGNEQFF	TGCACCATCAGCCAGGGGAATGAGCAGTTCTTC
TRBV10-2	once	TRBJ2-7	.	CASWGDFYEQYF	TGCGCTAGCTGGGGTGACTTCTACGAGCAGTACTTC
TRBV12-3/TRBV12-4	.	TRBJ2-1	TRBD2	CAISDGTSCYNEQFF	TGTGCCATCAGTGACGGGACTAGCTGTTACAATGAGCAGTTCTTC
TRBV11-2	.	TRBJ2-1	TRBD2	CVSNLEAGAEQFF	TGTGTCAGCAACTTAGAGGCGGGAGCTGAGCAGTTCTTC
TRBV30	.	TRBJ2-2	.	CAWSWAATGFRTGELFF	TGTGCCTGGAGTTGGGCGGCCACAGGGTTTCGGACCGGGGAGCTGTTTTTT
TRBV11-1	.	TRBJ2-1	TRBD2	CASSLVYCGRATEHFF	TGTGCCAGCAGCTTAGTGTACTGCGGGAGGGCAACTGAGCACTTCTTC
TRBV5-1	.	TRBJ1-3	.	CASSLGDRSGNTIYF	TGCGCCAGCAGCCTTGGTGACAGGAGTGGAAACACCATATATTTT
TRBV30	.	TRBJ2-6	.	CAWSGGTLEANVLTF	TGTGCCTGGAGTGGAGGGACGCTTGAGGCCAACGTCCTGACTTTC
TRBV29-1	.	TRBJ1-5	TRBD1	CSAISQGGQSQHF	TGCAGTGCCATCTCACAGGGGGGGCAGTCCCAGCATTTT
TRBV6-2/TRBV6-3	once	TRBJ1-1	TRBD1	CVSSHTGGTEAFF	TGTGTCAGCAGTCATACAGGGGGCACTGAAGCTTTCTTT
TRBV11-2	once	TRBJ1-1	.	CASSLGGPKGKNTDAFF	TGTGCCAGCAGCTTAGGCGGGCCCAAAGGTAAAAACACTGACGCTTTCTTT
TRBV5-1	few	TRBJ2-5	.	CASRQGGSKWETQYF	TGCGCCAGCAGGCAAGGTGGAAGTAAGTGGGAGACCCAATACTTC
TRBV29-1	few	TRBJ2-5	.	CSVGDGAEGETQYF	TGCAGCGTTGGAGATGGGGCTGAGGGGGAGACCCAGTACTTC
TRBV12-3/TRBV12-4	many	TRBJ1-5	.	CASSLTTGGQPQHF	TGTGCCAGCAGCCTGACAACCGGGGGTCAGCCCCAGCATTTT
TRBV6-5	.	TRBJ2-3	.	CASSPPRPGTADMQYF	TGTGCCAGCAGTCCCCCGCGGCCGGGAACGGCAGATATGCAGTATTTT